Listed below are T cell receptor beta chains from one sample, sequenced in a study of shared clonotypes between healthy human individuals. The repertoire was sequenced with immunoSEQ multiplex PCR; TCRdb's copy has only in-frame clones and lacks some. The table includes approximately 1.5 million clones, around 98% detected once. The sequencing sample was made of naive CD4+ T cells sorted from blood. The receptors stem from a man aged 30-40 years in good health. Each CDR3 is given with its conserved first and last residue. Fields, in order: V gene, D gene, clone size, J gene, CDR3 DNA, CDR3 protein. A D gene is named only where the DNA matches it firmly. The listing skips clone size in some rows; elsewhere it reads once, few, many or a size class.

v_call: TRBV18; d_call: .; clone_size: .; j_call: TRBJ1-5; cdr3_nt: TGTGCCAGCTCACCATCAGGGGCGCGGGGAGCTCAGCCCCAGCATTTT; cdr3_aa: CASSPSGARGAQPQHF
v_call: TRBV6-1; d_call: .; clone_size: .; j_call: TRBJ2-7; cdr3_nt: TGTGCCTCCTCGAACCGGGTCGAGCAGTACTTC; cdr3_aa: CASSNRVEQYF
v_call: TRBV28; d_call: .; clone_size: .; j_call: TRBJ2-5; cdr3_nt: TGTGCCAGCAGTTTTCGCCTCCGGGACGCAGAATCAGGGGAGACCCAGTACTTC; cdr3_aa: CASSFRLRDAESGETQYF
v_call: TRBV7-8; d_call: TRBD2; clone_size: .; j_call: TRBJ2-7; cdr3_nt: TGTGCCAGCACCAGCGGGGAGGTGTACGAGCAGTACTTC; cdr3_aa: CASTSGEVYEQYF
v_call: TRBV5-1; d_call: TRBD2; clone_size: .; j_call: TRBJ2-1; cdr3_nt: TGCGCCAGCAGCTTTTCCCGGACTAGACACAATGAGCAGTTCTTC; cdr3_aa: CASSFSRTRHNEQFF
v_call: TRBV4-2; d_call: .; clone_size: .; j_call: TRBJ2-2; cdr3_nt: TGTGCCAGCAGCCAGGGGGCAGCGAACACCGGGGAGCTGTTTTTT; cdr3_aa: CASSQGAANTGELFF
v_call: TRBV5-1; d_call: .; clone_size: .; j_call: TRBJ1-4; cdr3_nt: TGCGCCAGCAGCTGGACCCGGAGCGAAAAACTGTTTTTT; cdr3_aa: CASSWTRSEKLFF
v_call: TRBV5-6; d_call: TRBD1; clone_size: once; j_call: TRBJ1-1; cdr3_nt: TGTGCCAGCAGGCGCGTCCCGGGACAGGGTTTGGGCACTGAAGCTTTCTTT; cdr3_aa: CASRRVPGQGLGTEAFF
v_call: TRBV5-1; d_call: TRBD2; clone_size: .; j_call: TRBJ2-1; cdr3_nt: TGCGCCAGCAGCCTCTCAGGGACTAGCGGGAGAATTGGTGAGCAGTTCTTC; cdr3_aa: CASSLSGTSGRIGEQFF
v_call: TRBV5-4; d_call: .; clone_size: .; j_call: TRBJ2-3; cdr3_nt: TGTGCCAGCAGCTTGGGAACTAGCAACACAGATACGCAGTATTTT; cdr3_aa: CASSLGTSNTDTQYF
v_call: TRBV4-3; d_call: TRBD1; clone_size: once; j_call: TRBJ2-7; cdr3_nt: TGCGCCAGCAGCCACTCCGGGACAGGGGGATACGAGCAGTACTTC; cdr3_aa: CASSHSGTGGYEQYF
v_call: TRBV6-1; d_call: .; clone_size: .; j_call: TRBJ1-1; cdr3_nt: TGTGCCAGCAGCTACAAAGGGCGGGCTGAAGCTTTCTTT; cdr3_aa: CASSYKGRAEAFF
v_call: TRBV10-3; d_call: .; clone_size: .; j_call: TRBJ2-5; cdr3_nt: TGTGCCATCAGTGAGTCCTGGGAGATCGGAGAGACCCAGTACTTC; cdr3_aa: CAISESWEIGETQYF
v_call: TRBV30; d_call: TRBD2; clone_size: .; j_call: TRBJ2-5; cdr3_nt: TGTGCCTGGAGCCGGACTAGCGGCCGTTCCCCCCAGTACTTC; cdr3_aa: CAWSRTSGRSPQYF
v_call: TRBV18; d_call: .; clone_size: .; j_call: TRBJ1-5; cdr3_nt: TGTGCCAGCTCACCACTCTTTTTGAGTAACTTTTATAGTGCCAATCAGCCCCAGCATTTT; cdr3_aa: CASSPLFLSNFYSANQPQHF
v_call: TRBV7-2; d_call: TRBD2; clone_size: .; j_call: TRBJ2-5; cdr3_nt: TGTGCCAGCAGCTTAGGCGGGAGTTATGAGACCCAGTACTTC; cdr3_aa: CASSLGGSYETQYF
v_call: TRBV7-8; d_call: .; clone_size: .; j_call: TRBJ2-1; cdr3_nt: TGTGCCAGCAGCTTATTACAGTACAATGAGCAGTTCTTC; cdr3_aa: CASSLLQYNEQFF
v_call: TRBV28; d_call: .; clone_size: .; j_call: TRBJ1-5; cdr3_nt: TGTGCCAGCAATGTGGTTAGCAATCAGCCCCAGCATTTT; cdr3_aa: CASNVVSNQPQHF
v_call: TRBV5-3; d_call: .; clone_size: .; j_call: TRBJ2-7; cdr3_nt: TGTGCCAGAAGCTTGGGACAGGTAACGTCCTACGAGCAGTACTTC; cdr3_aa: CARSLGQVTSYEQYF
v_call: TRBV18; d_call: TRBD1; clone_size: .; j_call: TRBJ2-1; cdr3_nt: TGTGCCAGCTCACCACCCCTTGGGACAGGCCTTATATACAATGAGCAGTTCTTC; cdr3_aa: CASSPPLGTGLIYNEQFF
v_call: TRBV9; d_call: .; clone_size: .; j_call: TRBJ2-2; cdr3_nt: TGTGCCAGCAGGCCAACAGGAAACACCGGGGAGCTGTTTTTT; cdr3_aa: CASRPTGNTGELFF
v_call: TRBV6-5; d_call: .; clone_size: .; j_call: TRBJ1-1; cdr3_nt: TGTGCCAGCAGTTACTCGAGGGAGGCACTGAACACTGAAGCTTTCTTT; cdr3_aa: CASSYSREALNTEAFF
v_call: TRBV5-5; d_call: .; clone_size: .; j_call: TRBJ2-5; cdr3_nt: TGTGCCAGCAGCTTGGCCAGGGGACCGGAGACCCAGTACTTC; cdr3_aa: CASSLARGPETQYF
v_call: TRBV29-1; d_call: TRBD2; clone_size: .; j_call: TRBJ2-1; cdr3_nt: TGCAGCGTTGACGGCGGGAGTTCCGACAATGAGCAGTTCTTC; cdr3_aa: CSVDGGSSDNEQFF
v_call: TRBV11-3; d_call: .; clone_size: .; j_call: TRBJ2-7; cdr3_nt: TGTGCCAGCAGCTTGGGTCCCTATTACGAGCAGTACTTC; cdr3_aa: CASSLGPYYEQYF
v_call: TRBV18; d_call: .; clone_size: .; j_call: TRBJ2-7; cdr3_nt: TGTGCCAGCTCATCTCAGCCCAGCGGCTTAAGCTCCTACGAGCAGTACTTC; cdr3_aa: CASSSQPSGLSSYEQYF
v_call: TRBV25-1; d_call: .; clone_size: .; j_call: TRBJ1-3; cdr3_nt: TGTGCCAGCAGTATCGGGAACACCATATATTTT; cdr3_aa: CASSIGNTIYF
v_call: TRBV6-1; d_call: .; clone_size: .; j_call: TRBJ2-7; cdr3_nt: TGTGCCAGCATGTTGAGTCACGAGCAGTACTTC; cdr3_aa: CASMLSHEQYF
v_call: TRBV6-5; d_call: .; clone_size: .; j_call: TRBJ2-1; cdr3_nt: TGTGCCAGCAGTTCTAGAGGGGGTAGCTCCTACAATGAGCAGTTCTTC; cdr3_aa: CASSSRGGSSYNEQFF
v_call: TRBV18; d_call: TRBD1; clone_size: once; j_call: TRBJ2-7; cdr3_nt: TGTGCCAGCTCACCAGCATTGGGACAGGGCTCCTACGAGCAGTACTTC; cdr3_aa: CASSPALGQGSYEQYF
v_call: TRBV4-2; d_call: .; clone_size: .; j_call: TRBJ1-5; cdr3_nt: TGTGCCAGCAGCCAAGTCGATTGGGGCGCAGATAGCAATCAGCCCCAGCATTTT; cdr3_aa: CASSQVDWGADSNQPQHF
v_call: TRBV7-2; d_call: TRBD1; clone_size: .; j_call: TRBJ2-1; cdr3_nt: TGTGCCAGCAGAATAGATGAGACAGGGATCGATTTTGAGCAGTTCTTC; cdr3_aa: CASRIDETGIDFEQFF
v_call: TRBV19; d_call: .; clone_size: .; j_call: TRBJ2-5; cdr3_nt: TGTGCCAGTAGTATCGGCGCCAGGGTTCAAGGAGAGACCCAGTACTTC; cdr3_aa: CASSIGARVQGETQYF
v_call: TRBV7-2; d_call: .; clone_size: .; j_call: TRBJ2-1; cdr3_nt: TGTGCCAGCAGCTCCGGACGGGAGCAGTTCTTC; cdr3_aa: CASSSGREQFF
v_call: TRBV7-6; d_call: .; clone_size: .; j_call: TRBJ2-1; cdr3_nt: TGTGCCAGCAGTCAAGACCCGAATAAGCCCAATGAGCAGTTCTTC; cdr3_aa: CASSQDPNKPNEQFF
v_call: TRBV7-7; d_call: TRBD2; clone_size: .; j_call: TRBJ2-1; cdr3_nt: TGTGCCAGCAGCTTGAAAGCCAGCGGGGCTCCTCGTGAGCAGTTCTTC; cdr3_aa: CASSLKASGAPREQFF